The 29 T cell receptor beta chains in this list originate from one sample, sequenced in a study of blood T cell repertoires in COVID-19. Repertoires were generated with immunoSEQ multiplex PCR, while TCRdb's copy carries only in-frame clones and drops some. This sample carries approximately 74,000 clones, approximately 79% of them seen once, and the ten largest clones take roughly 50%. The material sequenced was peripheral blood. The receptor source for this set is a human donor in a cohort sampled during active COVID-19.

This rearrangement joins TRBV19 to TRBJ1-2; 8 bases match TRBD1. Germline CDR1 reads LNHDA; CDR2 reads SQIVND (reference sequence). Germline trimming cut 2 bases from V and 8 bases from J; bases unmatched to any gene: 4. The CDR3 is 13 amino acids. For the CDR3, the DNA is TGTGCCAGTAGTATAAGACAGGGGACCGGCTACACCTTC. Protein sequence: CASSIRQGTGYTF.

This chain connects TRBV28 to TRBJ2-7; D is uncertain. The germline V and J ends were trimmed by 4 bases and 1 base, with 8 bases remaining between them. Germline V gene data show CDR1 as MDHEN and CDR2 as SYDVKM. There are 13 residues in the CDR3. CDR3 sequence (DNA): TGTGCCAGCAGTTATGCGGATTCCTACGAGCAGTACTTC. This codes for CASSYADSYEQYF. Looking up the rest from reference TRBV28 and TRBJ2-7 gives the full variable domain: DVKVTQSSRYLVKRTGEKVFLECVQDMDHENMFWYRQDPGLGLRLIYFSYDVKMKEKGDIPEGYSVSREKKERFSLILESASTNQTSMYLCASSYADSYEQYFGPGTRLTVT.

The rearrangement uses TRBV9 and TRBJ1-4; D gene uncertain. The V end lost 2 bases, the J end lost 13 bases, and 15 bases lay between the germline ends. The germline gives CDR1 SGDLS, CDR2 YYNGEE. The CDR3 runs 13 residues. The CDR3 DNA follows: TGTGCCAGCAGCGTGAGGCAGAATGAACGACTGTTTTTT. Translation: CASSVRQNERLFF.

At least ten counts were recorded for this clone. The J gene is TRBJ2-1, the V gene TRBV19; TRBD1 is a possible D gene (6 bases). With 5 bases removed from V and 7 bases from J, the gap between germline ends came to 18 bases. The CDR3 has 15 amino acids. CDR1 LNHDA and CDR2 SQIVND come from the germline V gene (reference sequence). The CDR3 region is CASSPRGQMWNEQFF. CDR3 bases: TGTGCCAGTAGTCCTCGAGGACAGATGTGGAATGAGCAGTTCTTC.

This clone was recorded once. The chain employs TRBV28 and TRBJ2-5, with D possibly matching TRBD2 (6 bases). The CDR3 is made up of 16 amino acids. V lost 4 bases, J lost 3 bases, and 18 bases lay in between. Germline CDR1 and CDR2: MDHEN and SYDVKM. The CDR3 spells CASSSSGGVGKETQYF. CDR3 bases: TGTGCCAGCAGTTCTTCTGGAGGGGTGGGGAAAGAGACCCAGTACTTC.

This clone was seen more than once but under ten times. The chain carries TRBV23-1 and TRBJ2-2; perhaps TRBD2 as D (6 bases). TRBV23-1 is known as an ORF, though its function is uncertain. The germline V and J ends were trimmed by 4 bases and 4 bases, with 7 bases remaining between them. This CDR3 contains 13 residues. CDR3 amino acids: CASSRDFTGELFF. CDR3 bases: TGCGCCAGCAGTCGGGACTTCACCGGGGAGCTGTTTTTT.

This clone was counted only a few times. V and J are TRBV25-1 and TRBJ1-6; 12 nucleotides align to TRBD1. The CDR3 runs to 14 residues. With V trimmed by 6 bases and J by 10 bases, 4 bases remained unmatched. Germline assignment: CDR1 MGHDK and CDR2 SYGVNS. For the CDR3, the DNA is TGTGCCAGCAGGGGGACAGGGGGCAACTCACCCCTCCACTTT. This sequence encodes CASRGTGGNSPLHF. The full variable domain, in which reference TRBV25-1 and TRBJ1-6 provide the parts outside the CDR3, is EADIYQTPRYLVIGTGKKITLECSQTMGHDKMYWYQQDPGMELHLIHYSYGVNSTEKGDLSSESTVSRIRTEHFPLTLESARPSHTSQYLCASRGTGGNSPLHFGNGTRLTVT.

The V call is TRBV19, the J call TRBJ1-5, with TRBD1 identical over 7 bases. The germline gives CDR1 LNHDA, CDR2 SQIVND (reference sequence). Trimming took 5 bases from V and 2 from J; bases not matched to a gene: 3. The CDR3 spans 14 residues. CDR3 sequence (DNA): TGTGCCAGTAGTGCAGGGGGTGGCAATCAGCCCCAGCATTTT. It translates to CASSAGGGNQPQHF.

The chain is built from TRBV12-3 or TRBV12-4 and TRBJ1-5, with D perhaps matching TRBD1 (5 bases). V dropped 6 bases and J dropped 7 bases, with 10 bases sitting between them. The length of the CDR3 is 12 residues. CDR3 bases: TGTGCCAGCAGGTGGGGGGGACAGCCCCAGCATTTT. Translated, it gives CASRWGGQPQHF.

The chain has TRBV9 and TRBJ2-3; D might be TRBD2 (5 bases). V lost 6 bases and J 2 bases, leaving 10 bases between the germline ends. The V gene's germline CDR1 is SGDLS and CDR2 YYNGEE. This CDR3 is 13 amino acids long. The CDR3 sequence is CASTRGTTDTQYF. DNA for the CDR3: TGTGCCAGCACCCGGGGTACCACAGATACGCAGTATTTT. The full variable domain, with the rest looked up from reference TRBV9 and TRBJ2-3, is DSGVTQTPKHLITATGQRVTLRCSPRSGDLSVYWYQQSLDQGLQFLIQYYNGEERAKGNILERFSAQQFPDLHSELNLSSLELGDSALYFCASTRGTTDTQYFGPGTRLTVL.

This chain joins TRBV10-3 and TRBJ1-1; 7 positions agree with TRBD1. The CDR3 runs to 15 residues. Germline CDR1 and CDR2: ENHRY and SYGVKD. The ends lost 0 bases at V and 6 bases at J; junction bases unmatched: 7. The CDR3 region is CAISESTGDGAEAFF. The CDR3 nucleotides read TGTGCCATCAGTGAGTCTACAGGGGACGGGGCTGAAGCTTTCTTT.

V usage is TRBV7-6 and J usage is TRBJ2-7; TRBD1 matches at 11 bases. After removal of 7 bases from V and 5 bases from J, the junction contained 7 bases not matched to a gene. The CDR3 length is 14 residues. CDR1 and CDR2 (germline): SGHVS, FNYEAQ. CDR3 nucleotide sequence: TGTGCCAGCACCCCAGGGACAGGGGGACACGAGCAGTACTTC. Protein product: CASTPGTGGHEQYF.

The gene calls are TRBV6-5 and TRBJ2-3, with 11 bases that match TRBD2. With V trimmed by 6 bases and J by 0 bases, 2 bases remained unmatched. Germline V CDR1 and CDR2: MNHEY, SVGAGI. The CDR3 contains 15 residues. CDR3 sequence reads: CASRGLAASTDTQYF. CDR3 in DNA: TGTGCCAGCAGGGGACTAGCGGCTAGCACAGATACGCAGTATTTT.

This chain uses TRBV5-4 with TRBJ2-5; a weak D match, TRBD2 (6 bases). This CDR3 contains 16 residues. The germline V and J ends were trimmed by 4 bases and 5 bases, with 21 bases remaining between them. Germline values: CDR1 SGHNT, CDR2 YYREEE (reference sequence). The CDR3 DNA reads as TGTGCCAGCAGCGCCCCCTTCCCCCGCGGGAAGGAGACCCAGTACTTC. The encoded protein is CASSAPFPRGKETQYF.

V and J are TRBV5-8 and TRBJ2-7, with TRBD1 matching 9 bases. Germline-derived CDR1 and CDR2 are SGHTS and YDEGEE. V was clipped by 3 bases and J by 5 bases; unmatched bases: 6. There are 14 residues in the CDR3. CDR3 loop: CASSWTGVLNEQYF. CDR3 nucleotides: TGTGCCAGCAGCTGGACAGGGGTTCTCAACGAGCAGTACTTC.

The V call is TRBV7-6, the J call TRBJ2-7; TRBD1 aligns across 9 bases. The CDR3 covers 14 residues. The V gene end was trimmed by 5 bases and the J gene end by 3 bases; junction bases not matched to a gene: 5. From germline, CDR1 is SGHVS and CDR2 FNYEAQ. DNA of the CDR3: TGTGCCAGCAGCCCCCGGGACAGGGTCTACGAGCAGTACTTC. It is translated as CASSPRDRVYEQYF.

The gene calls are TRBV7-2 and TRBJ1-5, with 10 bases that match TRBD1. Losses at the gene ends were 5 bases for V and 0 bases for J; bases not matched to a gene: 4. The germline V gene has CDR1 SGHTA and CDR2 FQGNSA. CDR3 length: 16 residues. The CDR3 nucleotides read TGTGCCAGCAGCCGGACAGGGGGAATTAGCAATCAGCCCCAGCATTTT. Its translation is CASSRTGGISNQPQHF.

A single count supports this clone. The chain joins TRBV3-1 (or the pseudogene TRBV3-2) to TRBJ2-3; no firm D call. The CDR3 has 12 amino acids. The germline V gene encodes CDR1 LGHDT and CDR2 YNNKEL (reference sequence). Trimming removed 3 bases at V and 5 bases at J, with 6 bases between. CDR3 in amino acids: CASSHYIDTQYF. The CDR3 DNA follows: TGTGCCAGCAGCCATTACATAGATACGCAGTATTTT.

This clone was observed a few times. The V call is TRBV5-1, the J call TRBJ2-1, with 9 bases aligning to TRBD2. With 3 bases clipped from V and 10 bases from J, the junction kept 8 bases outside the gene matches. In germline, CDR1 is SGHRS, CDR2 YFSETQ. This CDR3 has 14 amino acids. The CDR3 region has the DNA TGCGCCAGCAGCTCTGCGGGGGGGCCGCGGGAGCAGTTCTTC. It encodes CASSSAGGPREQFF.

This sequence joins TRBV5-1 and TRBJ2-5; 8 nucleotides line up with TRBD2. Germline CDR1 SGHRS, CDR2 YFSETQ. The CDR3 sequence is 16 residues long. V lost 0 bases to trimming and J lost 0 bases; unmatched junction nucleotides: 4. The DNA of the CDR3 is TGCGCCAGCAGCTTGGTGACTAGCGCGTACCAAGAGACCCAGTACTTC. Protein product: CASSLVTSAYQETQYF.

The chain links TRBV7-2 to TRBJ1-3, with 7 bases that match TRBD1. Germline trimming cut 5 bases from V and 6 bases from J; bases unmatched to any gene: 7. The CDR3 spans 14 residues. CDR1 is SGHTA, CDR2 FQGNSA, per germline. The CDR3 sequence is CASSHYGTENTIYF. In nucleotides, the CDR3 is TGTGCCAGCAGCCACTACGGGACAGAAAACACCATATATTTT.

V is TRBV7-8 and J is TRBJ1-5; 8 nucleotides match TRBD1. CDR1 and CDR2 (germline): SGHVS, FQNEAQ. This CDR3 spans 15 amino acids. Unmatched junction bases numbered 5, after V lost 5 bases and J lost 2 bases. The chain's CDR3 is CASSADRAGNQPQHF. The DNA for the CDR3 is TGTGCCAGCAGCGCGGACAGGGCGGGCAATCAGCCCCAGCATTTT.

The sample holds a few counts of this clone. V gene TRBV30 combines with J gene TRBJ2-3; 9 bases agree with TRBD2. The CDR3 spans 15 residues. V shed 4 bases, J shed 0 bases, and the junction held 5 bases outside the gene matches. Germline V CDR1 and CDR2: GTSNPN, SVGIG (reference sequence). Here the CDR3 reads CAWKAGGTSTDTQYF. CDR3 DNA: TGTGCCTGGAAGGCGGGGGGGACTAGCACAGATACGCAGTATTTT.

The chain combines TRBV5-1 with TRBJ2-3; a possible D gene is TRBD1 (6 bases). V lost 3 bases and J 3 bases, leaving 14 bases between the germline ends. Per the germline V gene, CDR1 is SGHRS and CDR2 is YFSETQ. The CDR3 covers 15 residues. The CDR3 reads CASSYGSGATDTQYF. CDR3 bases: TGCGCCAGCAGCTATGGCTCAGGGGCTACAGATACGCAGTATTTT.

This clone showed up just a few times. The chain combines TRBV19 with TRBJ2-7; 8 bases align to TRBD2. Per the germline V gene, CDR1 is LNHDA and CDR2 is SQIVND (reference sequence). Trimming removed 6 bases from V and 3 bases from J; junction bases left unmatched: 10. CDR3 length: 15 amino acids. DNA for the CDR3: TGTGCCAGTAGAGACCCGGGACTAGGTCGCTACGAGCAGTACTTC. The encoded protein is CASRDPGLGRYEQYF.

CDR3 coding DNA: TGTGCCAGCAGCGTAAGCAGGGGGGCTTACAATGAGCAGTTCTTC. Translation gives CASSVSRGAYNEQFF. The V gene is TRBV9, the J gene TRBJ2-1; a possible D gene is TRBD1 (7 bases). Germline V gene sequence: CDR1 SGDLS, CDR2 YYNGEE. V was cut by 1 base and J by 4 bases, with 12 bases left in between. This CDR3 is built from 15 residues.

This chain links TRBV10-3 with TRBJ2-2, with a possible D match to TRBD2 (5 bases). Deletions cut 3 bases from V and 6 bases from J, with 8 bases between. The germline CDR1 and CDR2 sequences are ENHRY and SYGVKD. The length of the CDR3 is 13 residues. CDR3 nucleotides: TGTGCCATCAGTGAAAGGACTCCCGGGGAGCTGTTTTTT. Its protein is CAISERTPGELFF.

The J gene is TRBJ1-4, the V gene TRBV5-1, with a tentative D call TRBD1 (6 bases). Germline V gene lookup returns CDR1 SGHRS and CDR2 YFSETQ. The ends were cut back, 2 bases at V and 5 bases at J, with 10 bases in the middle. This CDR3 is 14 amino acids long. The chain's CDR3 is CASSLQGGNEKLFF. CDR3 DNA sequence: TGCGCCAGCAGCTTACAGGGAGGGAATGAAAAACTGTTTTTT.

The chain couples TRBV27 to TRBJ1-2, with TRBD1 identical over 7 bases. J was trimmed by 8 bases and V by 6 bases; bases with no gene match: 9. The germline gives CDR1 MNHEY, CDR2 SMNVEV (reference sequence). This CDR3 region has 13 residues. The CDR3 DNA is TGTGCCAGCAGCCAAGACAGGGCAGAGGGCTACACCTTC. This encodes CASSQDRAEGYTF.